This T cell receptor (beta chain) was identified during a study of memory CD4+ T cells and cytomegalovirus serostatus. Germline V lookup: CDR1 MDHEN, CDR2 SYDVKM. The CDR3 consists of 13 residues. The germline V and J ends were trimmed by 7 bases and 4 bases, with 8 bases remaining between them. The repertoire was sequenced with immunoSEQ multiplex PCR; TCRdb's copy has only in-frame clones and lacks some. The table includes about 56,000 clones, about 68% detected once. Single viable CD3+CD4+CD8-CD45RO+ cells were sorted as the memory CD4+ T cells. CMV serostatus came from serum IgG against pp150, pp28, p38, p52.

Sequences were obtained from memory CD4+ T cells from blood. The V and J genes are TRBV28 and TRBJ2-6; D is uncertain. This receptor was identified in an adult in good health and CMV-seropositive. CDR3: CASMRSGANVLTF. The CDR3 nucleotides are TGTGCCAGCATGCGGTCCGGGGCCAACGTCCTGACTTTC.